The rows below give T cell receptor beta chains drawn from one sample of a study of Tregs in tolerant kidney transplant recipients. Some clones are missing from TCRdb's copy, which holds only in-frame ones; the method was immunoSEQ multiplex PCR. The table includes 69,000 or so clones, 70% to 90% detected once. Material: CD4+ T cells from blood, obtained before the transplant. These TCRs come from a human donor who received a combined kidney and bone marrow transplant. CDR3s include the opening cysteine and the closing phenylalanine or tryptophan. Each record gives: V gene, D gene, J gene, clone size, CDR3 DNA, CDR3 protein. A D gene is named only where the DNA matches it firmly. Size tells how often a clone was seen (once, few, many) or the class of an expanded clone, and some rows leave it out.

TRBV5-1,TRBD2,TRBJ2-1,-,TGCGCCAGCAGCTTTGTGGCACTAGCGGGACTCTACAATGAGCAGTTCTTC,CASSFVALAGLYNEQFF
TRBV12-5,TRBD2,TRBJ2-3,-,TGTGCTAGTGGCCCCGGGAGGGCCTCCTTCACAGATACGCAGTATTTT,CASGPGRASFTDTQYF
TRBV2,-,TRBJ1-4,-,TGTGCCAGCAGTGAAGACCGCCCCTGGAGGGAAAAACTGTTTTTT,CASSEDRPWREKLFF
TRBV29-1,-,TRBJ2-1,-,TGCAGCGGCTGGGGGAGGCTCAACAATGAGCAGTTCTTC,CSGWGRLNNEQFF
TRBV6-5,-,TRBJ1-1,-,TGTGCCAGCAGTCGTACAGGGAACACTGAAGCTTTCTTT,CASSRTGNTEAFF
TRBV2,-,TRBJ2-1,-,TGTGCCAGCAGTGAAGAGGCTAGCTCGAATGAGCAGTTCTTC,CASSEEASSNEQFF
TRBV6-5,-,TRBJ2-7,-,TGTGCCAGCAGTTACTCGCCGACAGAACCCTACGAGCAGTACTTC,CASSYSPTEPYEQYF
TRBV18,TRBD2,TRBJ2-1,-,TGTGCCAGCTCACCTCCCGGACTAGCGGAGAATGAGCAGTTCTTC,CASSPPGLAENEQFF
TRBV7-2,-,TRBJ1-1,-,TGTGCCAGCGCGACAGTTGAGGCTTTCTTT,CASATVEAFF
TRBV28,TRBD1,TRBJ1-1,-,TGTGCCAGCAGTGAAACAGGGGGTACTGAAGCTTTCTTT,CASSETGGTEAFF
TRBV7-8,TRBD1,TRBJ2-7,-,TGTGCCAGCAGCCCATCCCGGGACAGGGGGCAGTACTTC,CASSPSRDRGQYF
TRBV5-6,TRBD1,TRBJ2-1,-,TGTGCCAGCAGCCTCCTCGGACAGGCCTCGCGGGAGCAGTTCTTC,CASSLLGQASREQFF
TRBV18,-,TRBJ1-2,-,TGTGCCAGCTCACCAGACACCGACTATGGCTACACCTTC,CASSPDTDYGYTF
TRBV18,TRBD2,TRBJ2-3,-,TGTGCCAGCTCACCCGATGGACTAGCGGGGATCACAGATACGCAGTATTTT,CASSPDGLAGITDTQYF
TRBV7-3,TRBD2,TRBJ2-1,many,TGTGCCAGCAGCTTAGAGAGGCGCGGGAGTGTACGCAATGAGCAGTTCTTC,CASSLERRGSVRNEQFF
TRBV5-1,TRBD1,TRBJ1-1,many,TGCGCCAGCAAGAATCAGGGGGGAGGTGCGAACACTGAAGCTTTCTTT,CASKNQGGGANTEAFF
TRBV28,TRBD1,TRBJ2-2,-,TGTGCCAGCAGTTTAAACAGGGGGGTCGCCGGGGAGCTGTTTTTT,CASSLNRGVAGELFF
TRBV5-6,-,TRBJ2-7,-,TGTGCCAGCAGCCTGACAGCCGACGAGCAGTACTTC,CASSLTADEQYF
TRBV2,-,TRBJ1-5,-,TGTGCCAGCAGTGGTCTACAGGGTGGGCCCCAGCATTTT,CASSGLQGGPQHF
TRBV7-8,-,TRBJ2-7,-,TGTGCCAGCAGCTTGGAGGGTGTGCAGTACTTC,CASSLEGVQYF
TRBV4-3,TRBD2,TRBJ2-2,-,TGCGCCAGCAGCCTAAATGGTCTAGCGGGAGGGCATAACACCGGGGAGCTGTTTTTT,CASSLNGLAGGHNTGELFF
TRBV5-1,-,TRBJ2-3,once,TGCGCCAGCAGCACCACCGGAGATACGCAGTATTTT,CASSTTGDTQYF
TRBV7-2,TRBD2,TRBJ2-1,-,TGTGCCAGCAGCGACATAAGCGGGGCGTCCTACAATGAGCAGTTCTTC,CASSDISGASYNEQFF
TRBV15,TRBD1,TRBJ2-7,few,TGTGCCACCAGCCAAGTGAGCAGGGGGCGACAAGAGCAGTACTTC,CATSQVSRGRQEQYF
TRBV7-9,-,TRBJ1-3,-,TGTGCCAGCAGACGACAGGCTAGCTCTGGAAACACCATATATTTT,CASRRQASSGNTIYF
TRBV27,TRBD2,TRBJ2-2,-,TGTGCCAGCACAAAAGATCGGCCCCCAGCGGGAGGCAACACCGGGGAGCTGTTTTTT,CASTKDRPPAGGNTGELFF
TRBV5-1,TRBD2,TRBJ2-3,-,TGCGCCAGCAGCCCTAGCGGTACCTCCCAGCCTACGCAGTATTTT,CASSPSGTSQPTQYF
TRBV6-6,TRBD1,TRBJ2-6,-,TGTGCCAGCAGAAGGACAGGCGGGTCTGGGGCCAACGTCCTGACTTTC,CASRRTGGSGANVLTF
TRBV19,TRBD2,TRBJ2-7,-,TGTGCCAGTAGTTTCGCTAGCGGGGTAACCTCCTACGAGCAGTACTTC,CASSFASGVTSYEQYF
TRBV7-6,-,TRBJ2-1,-,TGTGCCAGCAGCTTACCCTCGACAAAAGAGCAGTTCTTC,CASSLPSTKEQFF
TRBV2,-,TRBJ2-1,few,TGTGCCAGCAGGGTCGACAGAAACTCCTACAATGAGCAGTTCTTC,CASRVDRNSYNEQFF
TRBV19,TRBD2,TRBJ2-1,-,TGTGCCAGTAGTATAGAACTAGCGTCCCACAATGAGCAGTTCTTC,CASSIELASHNEQFF
TRBV6-1,-,TRBJ1-5,once,TGTGCCAGCACTGGACAGACAAATCAGCCCCAGCATTTT,CASTGQTNQPQHF
TRBV2,-,TRBJ1-5,-,TGTGCCAGCAATAGGGAGGGGGATCAGCCCCAGCATTTT,CASNREGDQPQHF
TRBV5-1,-,TRBJ1-4,-,TGCGCCAGCACCCCCGACAGCCTGAATGAAAAACTGTTTTTT,CASTPDSLNEKLFF
TRBV19,TRBD1,TRBJ1-2,-,TGTGCCAGAGACCAGGACAGGGGAAAATCCAACTATGGCTACACCTTC,CARDQDRGKSNYGYTF
TRBV5-4,-,TRBJ2-5,-,TGTGCCAGCAGCTTTGACACTAGCACGAGCGGAGAGACCCAGTACTTC,CASSFDTSTSGETQYF
TRBV21-1,-,TRBJ1-1,once,TGTGCCAGCACCCCGGCGATCCGGGTTGGCCCGAACACTGAAGCTTTCTTT,CASTPAIRVGPNTEAFF
TRBV2,-,TRBJ1-2,-,TGTGCCAGCAGGGAGGGAGGGGATGGCTACACCTTC,CASREGGDGYTF
TRBV7-6,TRBD1,TRBJ2-5,-,TGTGCCAGCAACTCCGGGACAGGGATTAAGGAGACCCAGTACTTC,CASNSGTGIKETQYF
TRBV27,TRBD1,TRBJ1-4,few,TGTGCCAGCAGTTTTGAGGGCGCAGGGGGCCGTATAACCGATAATGAAAAACTGTTTTTT,CASSFEGAGGRITDNEKLFF
TRBV7-2,TRBD1,TRBJ2-7,-,TGTGCCAGCAGCTTATCGACAGGGAACTCCTACGAGCAGTACTTC,CASSLSTGNSYEQYF
TRBV30,-,TRBJ2-7,-,TGTGCCTGGAGGGGAGAAACCGAGCAGTACTTC,CAWRGETEQYF
TRBV6-5,TRBD1,TRBJ1-4,once,TGTGCCAGCAGCCGGACAGGCGAAAAACTGTTTTTT,CASSRTGEKLFF
TRBV7-2,TRBD1,TRBJ2-1,-,TGTGCCAGCAGCCTCGACAGGGGATCCTACAATGAGCAGTTCTTC,CASSLDRGSYNEQFF
TRBV20-1,-,TRBJ2-7,once,TGCAGTGCTAGCCTAGCGTCCGAGCAGTACTTC,CSASLASEQYF
TRBV6-1,-,TRBJ2-7,-,TGTGCCAGCAGTGAAGGCGCTGTGGCCTACGAGCAGTACTTC,CASSEGAVAYEQYF
TRBV29-1,TRBD1,TRBJ2-7,-,TGCAGCGTTGAGGGACAGGGGGCCTACGAGCAGTACTTC,CSVEGQGAYEQYF
TRBV27,TRBD2,TRBJ2-1,-,TGTGCCAGCACTCCTAGCGGGAGGGGGACCAAAAGGGATGAGCAGTTCTTC,CASTPSGRGTKRDEQFF
TRBV5-1,TRBD2,TRBJ2-1,-,TGCGCCAGCAGTATAAGCGGGGGGAGCAATGAGCAGTTCTTC,CASSISGGSNEQFF
TRBV7-9,-,TRBJ2-3,-,TGTGCCAGCAGCTCCCGGGACATAGATACGCAGTATTTT,CASSSRDIDTQYF
TRBV19,TRBD1,TRBJ2-2,once,TGTGCCAGTAATCAGGGGGCGGACACCGGGGAGCTGTTTTTT,CASNQGADTGELFF
TRBV7-9,TRBD1,TRBJ2-2,-,TGTGCCAGCAGCTGGACAGGGGAACCCGGGGAGCTGTTTTTT,CASSWTGEPGELFF
TRBV7-9,-,TRBJ1-2,-,TGTGCCAGCAGCTTAGCAATGGGGGGTGGCTACACCTTC,CASSLAMGGGYTF